This note documents a single T cell receptor (beta chain) sequence. Sequencing used immunoSEQ multiplex PCR; TCRdb keeps in-frame clones, though not all of them. This sample has approximately 50,000 clones, with roughly nine tenths found just once. The CDR3 extends over 16 amino acids. CDR1 and CDR2 from the germline V gene are KGHDR and SFDVKD. V was clipped by 3 bases and J by 3 bases; unmatched bases: 1. The data stem from a study of blood T cell repertoires in COVID-19. The chain employs TRBV24-1 and TRBJ2-1, with TRBD2 matching over 13 bases. What was sequenced was peripheral blood. The TCR originated in a human donor in a cohort sampled during active COVID-19. The CDR3 here is CATSDRTSGSYNEQFF. Here the CDR3 DNA reads TGTGCCACCAGTGATCGGACTAGCGGGAGCTACAATGAGCAGTTCTTC.